This TCR beta chain was retrieved from a study of cytomegalovirus exposure and HLA in healthy donors (TCRdb year 2017). Describing the broader study: In an earlier analysis of some 550 of the donors, 250 to 300 Gb of sequence data and 90 million to 130 million unique TCR beta sequences from about 190 million T cells were reported. HLA typing included class I and class II loci at four-digit resolution. Genome-wide SNP genotypes for about 65% of the roughly 700 donors were used in a later genetic analysis, which treated that subset as a discovery cohort. To predict cytomegalovirus infection status, the study brought together high-throughput TCR immunosequencing, statistical association of individual TCRs with disease status, and machine learning. A handful of DR-DQ haplotypes were handled as single units for association and clustering because linkage in the cohort was strong. The study used immunosequencing to profile the T cell repertoires of 670 or so subjects and linked those repertoires to cytomegalovirus serostatus. Rather than using new phenotypic data, the later analysis identified candidate immune exposures from TCR beta sequences and from how often those sequences occurred across donors. Across 398 genotyped donors of the cohort, an average of roughly 200,000 unique TCR beta nucleotide sequences per donor were sequenced, and 15% to 20% of those sequences were non-productive. The genetic ancestry cluster associated with self-reported Caucasian donors included about four fifths of the roughly 400 genotyped donors. The study aimed to test whether signatures of past pathogen exposure could be identified by cataloging public T cell receptors. All discovery cohort repertoires had been generated using a single sequencing platform. An early release that covered several hundred HLA-typed donors contained approximately 300 gigabases of sequencing data and tens of millions of unique TCR sequences. The number of donors typed differed by locus, with about 620-630 for A, B, C, DRB1 and DQB1, over 500 for DQA1, some 570 for DPA1, and some 470 for DPB1. Besides the first cohort of 666 subjects, a separate validation cohort made up of 90 to 150 different subjects was used. Alongside the repertoire data, information on donor age, sex, ethnicity and CMV serostatus was compiled. An earlier analysis of more than 450 of the donors used high-throughput TCR beta sequencing to judge whether each TCR beta V gene segment behaved as functional or pseudogenic. A later analysis re-examined previously published TCR beta repertoires from about 700 donors and added high-resolution HLA genotyping to investigate patterns of TCR occurrence.

Here is what the overall study found, with its caveats: In a later genetic analysis, a missense DCLRE1C variant was associated with V-gene and J-gene trimming of TCR beta chains, and the association was replicated in an independent cohort. A total of 150 to 200 TCR beta chains were listed by the study as associated with cytomegalovirus. According to a later analysis, most CMV-associated TCR beta chains appeared to be HLA-restricted, and the HLA associations seemed to be driven largely by CMV exposure. In both the original and validation cohorts, the classifier was reported to diagnose cytomegalovirus status with high specificity and sensitivity. When HLA alleles, especially DR and DQ, strongly co-occurred, attributing TCR associations to individual alleles was difficult. HLA typing was unavailable for some donors at each locus, so association tests used only the typed subset. Correlated functional status among segregating V segments might be attributable to linkage disequilibrium, but an unknown experimental factor could not be ruled out. Compared with equally common non-associated chains, HLA-associated TCR beta chains in a later analysis were more clonally expanded and had lower generation probabilities. The authors suggested that the approach could potentially be generalized to other disease states and immunological phenotypes. Across donors, most TCR sequences were observed very rarely, whereas some public TCRs were present in many individuals. In a later analysis, about 17,000 TCR beta sequences were associated with specific HLA alleles at a false discovery rate of 0.05. A further reported finding was that TCR beta sequences accurately predicted the HLA-A and HLA-B alleles for most subjects in the first cohort. According to a later genetic analysis, donors in an Asian-associated ancestry cluster had fewer N-insertions in productive TCRs than the approximately 650-donor mean. Presence/absence analyses assumed roughly uniform sequencing depth across donors, an assumption that may not hold. The 87-base-pair reads could not distinguish some IMGT-functional V segments, including TRBV6-2 and TRBV6-3, so those segments were excluded. According to a later analysis, TCR association rates differed among HLA loci, with DRB1 alleles showing the most associated TCRs and HLA-C alleles showing the fewest. Roughly 17 rarely observed V segments, including chromosome 9 orphons, were excluded from the earlier analysis of a few hundred of the donors because counts were too low. This cohort had only TCR beta chains sequenced, and the lack of alpha or paired-chain data limited which features could be detected. According to a later analysis, parvovirus B19, influenza, CMV and Epstein-Barr virus appeared linked to several top co-occurrence clusters. A cluster of highly shared sequence variants was judged likely to be a technical artifact of the sequencing pipeline. A few of the identified cytomegalovirus-associated TCR beta chains were confirmed in vitro to be specific for cytomegalovirus antigens. In an earlier analysis of a few hundred of the donors, most TCR beta V segments were observed in productive rearrangements about 87% or about 30% of the time, broadly matching IMGT annotations. The only immune exposure information available for the cohort was CMV serostatus.

Preparation of the library involved the immunoSEQ multiplex PCR assay. A mixture of 60 forward primers for TCR Vbeta segments and 13 reverse primers for TCR Jbeta segments was used in the multiplex PCR. Amplification of the CDR3 region of rearranged TCR beta genes was performed with a multiplex PCR assay on genomic DNA. The amplified TCR beta libraries were sequenced on the Illumina HiSeq System as 87-base-pair reads. The authors' pipeline ran thus. A later analysis tallied 70 million to 100 million unique TCR beta chains across the 666 repertoires, and about 12 million of those chains were shared by two or more donors. Raw reads were error-corrected and collapsed into unique sequences with a nearest-neighbor algorithm that merged closely related sequences to remove PCR and sequencing errors. CDR3 sequences were aligned to IMGT reference sequences to assign V, D and J gene segments. For a sequence to be retained, at least a six-nucleotide match to both a V gene segment and a J gene segment was required. Rearrangements were classified as productive when the CDR3 lacked stop codons and remained in frame with V and J, and all other rearrangements were classified as non-productive. CDR3 was defined by IMGT convention, running from the second conserved V-encoded cysteine to the conserved J-encoded phenylalanine. The earlier analysis of approximately 590 of the donors excluded any sequence lacking an unambiguous match to a single V gene segment. An earlier analysis of over 450 of the donors classified V segments as functional when productive rearrangements were above 56.7% and as segregating when the standard deviation between donors was above 5%. A statistical classification framework was developed to diagnose cytomegalovirus status using the catalog of TCR beta chain sequences. In a later analysis, TCR nucleotide sequences were compared against IMGT/GENE-DB human TR gene sequences so that V and J genes could be assigned. Using the TCRdist pipeline, a later analysis assigned CDR3 sequences along with most-parsimonious VDJ recombination scenarios. A later analysis defined each TCR beta chain by its CDR3 amino acid sequence plus V-gene family, and excluded reads lacking a unique V-gene family. A later analysis removed 592 highly shared, low-generation-probability nucleotide sequences to deal with suspected cross-contamination and a sequencing artifact. A later analysis calculated a clonal expansion index for each public chain from normalized within-repertoire ranks of inferred template counts. Generation probabilities in a later analysis came from a VDJ recombination model fitted to out-of-frame rearrangements, and those results were checked against IGoR. In a later analysis, hypergeometric tests were used to score TCR-TCR, TCR-HLA and TCR-CMV co-occurrence, with a repertoire-size bias correction applied to TCR pairs. A later analysis estimated false discovery rates by permuting HLA or CMV assignments 20 times. In a later analysis, co-occurring TCRs were grouped using DBSCAN, and TCRdist sequence similarity was added for clustering within HLA-allele-positive subsets. Repertoires with fewer than 30,000 or more than 120,000 public chains were left out of co-occurrence clustering, as were several repertoires with anomalous nucleotide sharing. TCRdb took this table from immuneACCESS and kept in-frame rearrangements with V and J called. Such tables lack part of the clones; where checked against another copy, unresolved V genes explain under half of the gap, and the rest is unexplained. V and J calls and clone size are those listed in that table; D and trimming were worked out from the DNA. This sample comprises around 150,000 clones, 70% to 85% of them detected only once. The ten largest account for 1.4% to 1.5% of the sample.

CDR1 and CDR2 are drawn from the germline V gene (reference sequence): MNHEY, SMNVEV. V sheds 6 bases and J sheds 4 bases, leaving 7 bases between their ends. The CDR3 covers 12 residues, taking in both the cysteine and the phenylalanine. Of all the DNA, just the CDR3 is kept, 36 bases in frame from base 1. Concerning this clone itself: There is no known antigen for this receptor. The input lacks base qualities; no much larger clone sits a single base away.

The cohort consisted of more than 650 healthy bone marrow donors. At the time of sampling, all cohort members were nominally healthy, though unrecorded immune exposures were likely present. The donor tested CMV seropositive, placing the donor among the approximately 290 seropositive members of the cohort. Every donor gave a peripheral blood sample, and the peripheral blood mononuclear cells from that sample were used for TCR beta sequencing. Genomic DNA was extracted from the blood cell samples with the Qiagen DNeasy Blood Extraction Kit. This TCR was recovered from a man in his thirties or forties in good health and CMV-seropositive. Sequencing used PBMCs. Rearrangement joined TRBV27 to TRBJ2-1; the D gene is unclear. The CDR3 has the sequence CASSSTYNEQFF. The DNA is as follows: TGTGCCAGCAGCTCTACTTACAATGAGCAGTTCTTC.